The next 7 T cell receptor beta chains were all read from a single sample in a study of tumor and adjacent non-tumor tissue in lung cancer. The library came from three nested PCR rounds adapted from ARM-PCR protocols. Each CDR3 protein gets one entry after TCRdb re-called the multiplex PCR reads with MiXCR. Altogether 75,000 to 95,000 distinct CDR3 sequences are present, around 71% being singletons, with the ten largest covering roughly 18%. The template was RNA from unsorted bulk tissue. Sequenced material: lung tumor tissue. The receptors come from a man in his 60s with non-small cell lung cancer.

As for this clonotype: As the CDR3 is not closed by the conserved phenylalanine or tryptophan, this likely results from a read error. V usage is TRBV7-9 and J usage is TRBJ2-1; D possibly corresponds to TRBD2 (6 bases). Germline V CDR1 and CDR2: SEHNR, FQNEAQ (reference sequence). The CDR3 has 17 amino acids. In DNA, the CDR3 is TGTGCCAGCAGCCTAAGCGAGGGAACTAGCTCCGACAATGAGCAGTTCTCC. It encodes CASSLSEGTSSDNEQFS.

In the case of this clonotype: Sequence at one end of the junction differs from germline and may be a read error. This chain joins TRBV7-9 and TRBJ1-1; D not certain. The germline V gene has CDR1 SEHNR and CDR2 FQNEAQ (reference sequence). The CDR3 length is 15 residues. The CDR3 coding sequence is TGTTCCAGCAGCTTAGCGTCGAGGATGGGAGCTGAAACTTTCTTT. Translated, it gives CSSSLASRMGAETFF.

Here the CDR3 reads CASSLKGIVELFF. In DNA form, the CDR3 reads TGTGCCAGCAGCTTAAAGGGGATCGTGGAACTGTTTTTT. The rearrangement uses TRBV5-5 and TRBJ2-2, with a possible D match to TRBD1 (5 bases). This CDR3 has 13 amino acids. Germline loops: CDR1 SGHKS, CDR2 YYEKEE (reference sequence). V was pared by 2 bases and J by 14 bases, with 16 bases between.

Of note for this clonotype: At one end, the junction sequence differs from germline, possibly due to a read error. The chain uses TRBV7-9 and TRBJ1-4; D is perhaps TRBD1 (6 bases). This CDR3 is built from 11 residues. From germline, CDR1 is SEHNR and CDR2 FQNEAQ (reference sequence). CDR3 loop: CASSITGPEVF. DNA of the CDR3: TGTGCCAGCAGCATTACAGGGCCAGAGGTGTTT. The variable domain in full, with the rest retrieved from reference TRBV7-9 and TRBJ1-4, is DTGVSQNPRHKITKRGQNVTFRCDPISEHNRLYWYRQTLGQGPEFLTYFQNEAQLEKSRLLSDRFSAERPKGSFSTLEIQRTEQGDSAMYLCASSITGPEVFGSGTQLSVL.

The rearrangement links TRBV12-3 or TRBV12-4 to TRBJ2-1; weak D call: TRBD1 (6 bases). Between the trimmed V and J ends, which lost 6 bases and 16 bases, there was a span of 25 bases. The CDR3 is made up of 14 amino acids. The CDR3 coding sequence is TGTGCCAGCAGGTCGTTACAGGGAATTCGCGGGCAATTCTTC. Protein sequence: CASRSLQGIRGQFF.

The rearrangement uses TRBV12-3 or TRBV12-4 and TRBJ2-5, with a possible D match to TRBD2 (5 bases). CDR3 size: 14 residues. V lost 8 bases, J lost 1 base, and 14 bases lay in between. CDR3 loop: CASGRVMGQETQYF. The CDR3 DNA reads as TGTGCCAGCGGGCGGGTAATGGGCCAAGAGACCCAGTACTTC.

This clonotype was recorded once. The CDR3 does not end in the conserved phenylalanine or tryptophan, so this is likely a read error. The limits of the CDR3 on the DNA are not certain, so only TCRdb's listed CDR3 is given. The gene calls are TRBV11-1 and TRBJ1-1. The V gene's germline CDR1 is SGHAT and CDR2 FQDESV (reference sequence). The CDR3 is 14 amino acids long, termini counted. The chain's CDR3 is CATAGGTTNTESFL.